Listed below are T cell receptor beta chains from one sample, sequenced in a study of T cells after posttransplantation cyclophosphamide. Measured with immunoSEQ multiplex PCR; TCRdb has only the in-frame clones, and not every one. The sample holds tens of thousands of clones; 95% to 98% are singletons and the top ten take roughly 0.16%. Sequenced material: naive CD4+ T cells sorted from PBMCs. Source of these receptors: a man aged 40-50 years in good health, CMV-negative, and a related stem cell transplant donor. The CDR3 runs from the conserved cysteine through the conserved F or W. A D gene is named only where the DNA matches it firmly. A row's size may be missing; if present it is once, few, many or a size class.

D gene	clone size	J gene	V gene	CDR3 DNA	CDR3 protein
-	-	TRBJ2-3	TRBV29-1	TGCAGCGGAGGAAGTGGCACAGATACGCAGTATTTT	CSGGSGTDTQYF
-	-	TRBJ2-7	TRBV7-9	TGTGCCAGCAGCCTTTCCCTAGAGGTTTTTTATAGCTACGAGCAGTACTTC	CASSLSLEVFYSYEQYF
TRBD1	-	TRBJ2-7	TRBV5-6	TGTGCCAGCAGGCGGACAGGGGATGGCGAGCAGTACTTC	CASRRTGDGEQYF
TRBD2	-	TRBJ2-7	TRBV28	TGTGCCAGCAGAACCGGACTAGCGGGCACCTACGAGCAGTACTTC	CASRTGLAGTYEQYF
TRBD2	-	TRBJ2-5	TRBV6-1	TGTGCCAGCAGTCCCGGGACTAGGGGGGAGACCCAGTACTTC	CASSPGTRGETQYF
TRBD1	-	TRBJ2-2	TRBV6-5	TGTGCCAGCAGCCCAAGACAGGGGGCGGCCGGGGAGCTGTTTTTT	CASSPRQGAAGELFF
-	-	TRBJ2-3	TRBV4-2	TGTGCCAGCAGCCAAGATAGCCTAGGGCAGTATTTT	CASSQDSLGQYF
-	-	TRBJ2-5	TRBV10-1	TGCGCCAGCAGTGAAGCCAGCAGGAGGGAGACCCAGTACTTC	CASSEASRRETQYF
TRBD2	-	TRBJ2-1	TRBV7-3	TGTGCCAGCAGCCCTCTAGGGACTAGCGTTGGCTACAATGAGCAGTTCTTC	CASSPLGTSVGYNEQFF
TRBD2	-	TRBJ2-1	TRBV7-3	TGTGCCAGCAGCTCACCTGGACTAGCGGGAAATAATGAGCAGTTCTTC	CASSSPGLAGNNEQFF
-	-	TRBJ1-2	TRBV4-3	TGCGCCAGCAGCCAAGATCCCAATCTTGAAGCCGGCTACACCTTC	CASSQDPNLEAGYTF
TRBD2	-	TRBJ2-7	TRBV29-1	TGCAGCGTTGTAATAGCGGGCCTCTCCTACGAGCAGTACTTC	CSVVIAGLSYEQYF
-	-	TRBJ2-7	TRBV27	TGTGCCAGCACTCGTCTAGCGCCCTACGAGCAGTACTTC	CASTRLAPYEQYF
TRBD2	-	TRBJ2-5	TRBV5-4	TGTGCCAGCGGCCCAGAGCGGGGAGAGACCCAGTACTTC	CASGPERGETQYF
-	-	TRBJ1-1	TRBV6-5	TGTGCCAGCAGTTCCTATTCAGGGATGAACACTGAAGCTTTCTTT	CASSSYSGMNTEAFF
TRBD2	-	TRBJ2-5	TRBV7-2	TGTGCCAGCAGCCTAGTGGGACTAGGATCAGAGACCCAGTACTTC	CASSLVGLGSETQYF
TRBD1	-	TRBJ2-7	TRBV6-5	TGTGCCAGCAGCCTCCGGGACAGGGACTACGAGCAGTACTTC	CASSLRDRDYEQYF
-	-	TRBJ2-3	TRBV7-9	TGTGCCAGCAGCAGGCCGGGGAGGGATACGCAGTATTTT	CASSRPGRDTQYF
-	-	TRBJ1-5	TRBV10-1	TGCGCCAGCAGTGAGGCAGGGGTGGATCAGCCCCAGCATTTT	CASSEAGVDQPQHF
-	once	TRBJ1-2	TRBV19	TGTGCCAGTAGGACGACGGAGTATGGCTACACCTTC	CASRTTEYGYTF
TRBD2	-	TRBJ2-1	TRBV7-2	TGTGCCAGCAGCTTAGGGACTAGCGGGGGCCTGAATGAGCAGTTCTTC	CASSLGTSGGLNEQFF
-	once	TRBJ2-7	TRBV30	TGTGCCTGGAAAGCAGCGGACGGTCCCTACGAGCAGTACTTC	CAWKAADGPYEQYF
-	-	TRBJ2-7	TRBV7-2	TGTGCCAGCAGCTTAAACAGGGTTTACGAGCAGTACTTC	CASSLNRVYEQYF
-	-	TRBJ2-7	TRBV14	TGTGCCAGCAGCCTCCGCGGGGAGGACGAGCAGTACTTC	CASSLRGEDEQYF
TRBD1	once	TRBJ1-1	TRBV7-8	TGTGCCAGCAGCCTTTTCAGGGGGAGCACTGAAGCTTTCTTT	CASSLFRGSTEAFF
TRBD1	once	TRBJ2-7	TRBV5-4	TGTGCCAGCAGCCACGCGGGACAGGCTAACTACGAGCAGTACTTC	CASSHAGQANYEQYF
TRBD2	few	TRBJ2-2	TRBV10-3	TGTGCCATCAGTGATAGCGGGAGTGGAACCGGGGAGCTGTTTTTT	CAISDSGSGTGELFF
-	-	TRBJ2-1	TRBV7-2	TGTGCCAGCAGCTTAGGCGCGACTAACTATGAGCAGTTCTTC	CASSLGATNYEQFF
-	-	TRBJ1-1	TRBV10-3	TGTGCCATCAAGTCTCGGGAGGGAACTGAAGCTTTCTTT	CAIKSREGTEAFF
-	-	TRBJ2-1	TRBV29-1	TGCAGCGCGGGAGTAAATGAGCAGTTCTTC	CSAGVNEQFF